The sequence of this T cell receptor (beta chain) was determined in a study of blood T cell repertoires in COVID-19. For the study at large: COVID-19 samples collected from the United States, Italy and Spain covered acute and convalescent phases. T cells, B-cell-depleted T cells, or PBMCs supplied cDNA or gDNA.

The CDR3 is 12 amino acids. Germline V CDR1 and CDR2: ENHRY, SYGVKD. V was pared by 5 bases and J by 4 bases, with 8 bases between. The sample holds one count of this clone. The authors' processing: Researchers report that nucleated cell counts were estimated from reference gene primer amplification. TCRdb's copy holds only in-frame clones and misses some; the assay was immunoSEQ multiplex PCR. V and J calls and clone size follow that table, whereas D and trimming were derived from the DNA. Of 250,000 to 300,000 clones in the sample, 80% to 90% were seen once. Sequenced material: peripheral blood. The chain has TRBV10-3 and TRBJ1-2; D is possibly TRBD1 (5 bases). The sequence derives from a woman aged 40 to 55 who had recovered from COVID-19. Here the CDR3 reads CAISSDIYGYTF. The CDR3 region has the DNA TGTGCCATCAGTTCGGACATCTATGGCTACACCTTC.